The sequence of this TCR beta chain was determined in a study of blood T cell repertoires in COVID-19. In the study's own analysis: Amplifying reference gene primers gave estimates of nucleated cell counts. Here immunoSEQ multiplex PCR was the method, and the copy in TCRdb shows in-frame clones only, minus some. V and J calls and clone size come straight from that table; D and trimming were deduced from the DNA. This table holds 150,000 to 200,000 clones, around 85% found once. The sequence came from an older woman with acute or convalescent COVID-19. The material sequenced was peripheral blood.

CDR3 coding DNA: TGTGCCAGCAGTTTGAGGGTGAACACTGAAGCTTTCTTT. Amino acids: CASSLRVNTEAFF. This sequence joins TRBV6-5 and TRBJ1-1, with no clear D. Germline CDR1 and CDR2: MNHEY and SVGAGI. V lost 4 bases and J 0 bases, leaving 6 bases between the germline ends. The CDR3 is 13 amino acids.